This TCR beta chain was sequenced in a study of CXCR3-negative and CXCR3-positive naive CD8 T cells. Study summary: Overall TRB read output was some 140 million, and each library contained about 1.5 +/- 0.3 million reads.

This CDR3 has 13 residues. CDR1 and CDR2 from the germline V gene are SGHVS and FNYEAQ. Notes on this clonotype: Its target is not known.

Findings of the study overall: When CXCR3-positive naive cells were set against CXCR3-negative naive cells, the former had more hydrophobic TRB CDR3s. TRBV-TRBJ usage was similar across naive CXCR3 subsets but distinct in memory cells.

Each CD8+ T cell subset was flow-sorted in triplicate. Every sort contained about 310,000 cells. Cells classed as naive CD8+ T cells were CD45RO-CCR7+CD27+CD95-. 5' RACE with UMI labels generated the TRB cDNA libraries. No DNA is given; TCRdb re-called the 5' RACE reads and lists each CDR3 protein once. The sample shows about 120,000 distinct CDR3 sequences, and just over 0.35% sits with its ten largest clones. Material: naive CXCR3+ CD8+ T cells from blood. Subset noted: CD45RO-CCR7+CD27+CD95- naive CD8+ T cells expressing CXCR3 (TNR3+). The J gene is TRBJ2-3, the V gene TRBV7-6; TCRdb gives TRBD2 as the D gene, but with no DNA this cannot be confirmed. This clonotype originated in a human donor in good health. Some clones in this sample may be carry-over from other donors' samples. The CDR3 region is CASTSGRADTQYF.